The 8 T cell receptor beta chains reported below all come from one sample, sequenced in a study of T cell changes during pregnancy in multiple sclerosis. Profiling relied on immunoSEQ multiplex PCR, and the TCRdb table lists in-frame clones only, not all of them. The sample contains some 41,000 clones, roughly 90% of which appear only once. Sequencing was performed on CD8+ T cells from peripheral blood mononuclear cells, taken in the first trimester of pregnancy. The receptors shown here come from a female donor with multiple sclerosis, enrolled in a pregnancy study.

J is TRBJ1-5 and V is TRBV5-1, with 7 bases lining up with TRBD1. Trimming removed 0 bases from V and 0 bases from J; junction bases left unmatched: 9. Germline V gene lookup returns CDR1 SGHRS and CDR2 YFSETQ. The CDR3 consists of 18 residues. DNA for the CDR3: TGCGCCAGCAGCTTGGCCGGGACAGCCAATTATAGCAATCAGCCCCAGCATTTT. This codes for CASSLAGTANYSNQPQHF.

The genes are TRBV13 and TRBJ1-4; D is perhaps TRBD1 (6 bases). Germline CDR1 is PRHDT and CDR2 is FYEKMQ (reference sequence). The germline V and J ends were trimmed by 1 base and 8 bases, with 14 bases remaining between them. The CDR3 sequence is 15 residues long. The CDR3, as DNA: TGTGCCAGCAGCTTAGCAGGGGAAGCGGGAGAAAAACTGTTTTTT. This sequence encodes CASSLAGEAGEKLFF.

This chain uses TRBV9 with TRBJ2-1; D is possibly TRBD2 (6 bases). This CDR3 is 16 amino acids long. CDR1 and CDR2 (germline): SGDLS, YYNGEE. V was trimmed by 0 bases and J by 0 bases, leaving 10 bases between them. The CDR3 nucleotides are TGTGCCAGCAGCGTAGTCGTAGCGGCCTCCTACAATGAGCAGTTCTTC. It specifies CASSVVVAASYNEQFF.

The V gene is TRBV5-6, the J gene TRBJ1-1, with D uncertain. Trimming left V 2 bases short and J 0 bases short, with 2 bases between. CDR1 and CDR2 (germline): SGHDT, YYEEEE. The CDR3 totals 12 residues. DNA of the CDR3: TGTGCCAGCAGCTTTATGAACACTGAAGCTTTCTTT. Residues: CASSFMNTEAFF.

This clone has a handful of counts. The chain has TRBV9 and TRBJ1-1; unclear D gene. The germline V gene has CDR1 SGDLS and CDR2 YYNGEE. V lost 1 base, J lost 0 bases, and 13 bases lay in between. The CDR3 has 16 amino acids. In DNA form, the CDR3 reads TGTGCCAGCAGCGTAAACGGGGAGGCTATGAACACTGAAGCTTTCTTT. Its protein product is CASSVNGEAMNTEAFF.

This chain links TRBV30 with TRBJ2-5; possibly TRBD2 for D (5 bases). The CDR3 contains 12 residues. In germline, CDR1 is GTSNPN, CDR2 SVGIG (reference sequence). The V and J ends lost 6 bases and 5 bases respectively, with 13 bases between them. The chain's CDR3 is CACRSGVETQYF. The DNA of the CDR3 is TGTGCCTGTAGGTCCGGGGTTGAGACCCAGTACTTC.

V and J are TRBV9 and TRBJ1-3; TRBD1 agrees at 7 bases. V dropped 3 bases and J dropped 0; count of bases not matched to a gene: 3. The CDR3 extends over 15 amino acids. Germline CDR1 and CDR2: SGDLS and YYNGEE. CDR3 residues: CASSADRYSGNTIYF. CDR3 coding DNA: TGTGCCAGCAGCGCGGACAGGTACTCTGGAAACACCATATATTTT.

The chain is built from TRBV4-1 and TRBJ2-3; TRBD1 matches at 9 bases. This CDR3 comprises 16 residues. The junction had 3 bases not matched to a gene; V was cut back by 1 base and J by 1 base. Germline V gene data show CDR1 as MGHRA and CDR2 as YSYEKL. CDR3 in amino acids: CASSQGGQGGTDTQYF. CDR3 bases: TGCGCCAGCAGCCAAGGGGGACAGGGCGGCACAGATACGCAGTATTTT.